This TCR beta chain was retrieved from a study of T cell responses to AZD1222 COVID-19 vaccine. Study-wide context: Samples with a second dose at about 4 or about 12 weeks were pooled together.

The CDR3 loop spans 13 amino acids. Trimming stripped 6 bases from V and 6 bases from J, with 12 bases between. The data were produced by immunoSEQ multiplex PCR, yet TCRdb's version contains in-frame clones alone and is incomplete. The sample lists about 120,000 clones; approximately 90% were seen once. This clone turned up a few times. This rearrangement joins TRBV12-3 or TRBV12-4 to TRBJ1-5; possibly TRBD1 for D (6 bases). The TCR was taken from an adult in good health. This specimen consisted of peripheral blood, obtained on day 0 of AZD1222 vaccination. CDR3 residues: CASSQQGIQPQHF. CDR3 nucleotide sequence: TGTGCCAGCAGCCAGCAGGGGATTCAGCCCCAGCATTTT.